This T cell receptor beta chain was captured in a study of cytomegalovirus exposure and HLA in healthy donors. Study at large: Early released data had tens of millions of unique TCRs, all coming from HLA-typed donors.

Regarding the study as a whole: Among TCR beta chains of equal frequency, HLA-associated ones were more clonally expanded in a later analysis. In vitro, a few CMV-associated chains proved specific for CMV antigens.

This CDR3 is 16 amino acids long. Germline assignment: CDR1 MNHEY and CDR2 SMNVEV (reference sequence). The ends were cut back, 3 bases at V and 0 bases at J, with 11 bases in the middle. PCR employed 60 Vbeta and 13 Jbeta primers. This table comes from immunoSEQ multiplex PCR, and its TCRdb copy is limited to in-frame clones, with some not included. The sample holds about 33,000 clones. Concerning this clone itself: Its antigen is unknown.

The sequence was collected from a woman aged 35 to 49 in good health and CMV-seropositive. The sample taken for sequencing was PBMCs. V usage is TRBV27 and J usage is TRBJ2-2; D may be TRBD1 (6 bases). CDR3 loop: CASSFGAGANTGELFF. The CDR3, as DNA: TGTGCCAGCAGTTTCGGTGCAGGGGCGAACACCGGGGAGCTGTTTTTT.